This TCR beta chain stems from a study of cytomegalovirus exposure and HLA in healthy donors. This clone was detected only a few times. Its antigen is still unknown. The study's findings and limits: A few chains linked to CMV were shown in vitro to be specific for CMV antigens.

Germline CDR1 and CDR2: SGHNT and YYREEE (reference sequence). The J segment lost 4 bases and the V segment lost 4 bases, leaving 6 bases of the junction unmatched. CDR3 length equals 15 residues. Primers included in the PCR were 60 Vbeta and 13 Jbeta primers. The repertoire was sequenced with immunoSEQ multiplex PCR; TCRdb's copy has only in-frame clones and lacks some. The sample contains approximately 120,000 clones, about 86% of which appear only once. The rearrangement joins TRBV5-4 to TRBJ2-3; 10 bases fit TRBD2. The clonotype comes from a woman aged 30 to 39 in good health and CMV-seronegative. Sequences were obtained from PBMCs. CDR3 sequence reads: CASSPQGTSADTQYF. CDR3 sequence (DNA): TGTGCCAGCAGCCCCCAGGGGACTAGCGCAGATACGCAGTATTTT.